This T cell receptor (beta chain) stems from a study of memory CD4+ T cells and cytomegalovirus serostatus. Assay used: immunoSEQ multiplex PCR; TCRdb lists only in-frame clones, some missing. Among 48,000 or so clones listed, roughly 78% were seen once. Single viable CD3+CD4+CD8-CD45RO+ cells were sorted as the memory CD4+ T cells. Sequencing input: memory CD4+ T cells from blood. The TCR was taken from an adult in good health and CMV-seronegative.

The CDR3 region has the DNA TGCGCCAGCAGCATTGGGACAGGGAGGGAGCCCCAGCATTTT. Amino acids: CASSIGTGREPQHF. The chain couples TRBV5-1 to TRBJ1-5, with 9 positions matching TRBD1. Germline lookup yields CDR1 SGHRS and CDR2 YFSETQ. The CDR3 totals 14 residues. J gave up 8 bases and V 4 bases, and 7 bases lay outside the gene matches.